This T cell receptor beta chain was identified in a study of blood T cell repertoires in COVID-19. From germline, CDR1 is GTSNPN and CDR2 SVGIG (reference sequence). CDR3 length equals 14 residues. The ends were cut back, 0 bases at V and 6 bases at J, with 12 bases in the middle. Only in-frame clones appear in the TCRdb table, and some are missing; sequencing was by immunoSEQ multiplex PCR. The table has approximately 67,000 clones, roughly nine tenths seen once. The chain combines TRBV30 with TRBJ1-5; maybe TRBD1 (5 bases). Sequencing was performed on peripheral blood. This clonotype was obtained from a human donor in a cohort sampled during active COVID-19. The chain's CDR3 is CAWSVSRVAQPQHF. CDR3 DNA sequence: TGTGCCTGGAGTGTAAGCAGGGTGGCTCAGCCCCAGCATTTT.